What follows describes a single TCR beta chain. What it recognizes is unknown. From germline, CDR1 is LNHNV and CDR2 YYDKDF (reference sequence). The CDR3 totals 18 residues. Trimming removed 3 bases from V and 7 bases from J; junction bases left unmatched: 15. This sample is part of a study of shared clonotypes between healthy human individuals. The study, taken as a whole, reports: Some clonotypes were shared by all four sorted-subset donors, while others were not shared. The non-shared ones had lower generation probabilities than the shared ones. Richness estimates generally favored naive over memory subsets.

Division of CD4+ cells produced a CD45RA+ naive subset and a CD45RA-negative memory subset. The protocol was immunoSEQ multiplex PCR, while the TCRdb copy is restricted to in-frame clones and leaves out a portion. The table records about 2.4 million clones, 90% to 95% of them present only once. The chain links TRBV15 to TRBJ1-4; TRBD1 aligns across 9 bases. The source material was naive CD4+ T cells from PBMCs. The sample's subset: CD45RA+ positively selected. This TCR was sampled from a man in his late teens or twenties in good health. Some clones in this sample may be carry-over from other donors' samples. DNA for the CDR3: TGTGCCACCAGCAGGGTACAGGGGGCGGTCAGTTACCCTGAAAAACTGTTTTTT. It encodes CATSRVQGAVSYPEKLFF.